One sample yielded the 14 T cell receptor beta chains listed below, sequenced in a study of follicular helper T cells after annual influenza vaccination. Repertoires were generated with immunoSEQ multiplex PCR, while TCRdb's copy carries only in-frame clones and drops some. The sample holds 2,500 to 3,000 clones, 65% to 85% seen once. As to time point: 2014-2015 season, pre-vaccination. The specimen was CXCR5+ CD38- circulating T follicular helper cells from blood, collected on the day of influenza vaccination. Subset indicated: circulating Tfh, non-naive CD4+CXCR5+PD-1+ (ICOS+CD38+ or ICOS-CD38-). Every receptor here comes from an adult who received the influenza vaccine.

This chain connects TRBV7-7 to TRBJ2-1; 14 bases are shared with TRBD2. The V gene end was trimmed by 3 bases and the J gene end by 4 bases; junction bases not matched to a gene: 17. This CDR3 is 21 amino acids long. The germline V gene has CDR1 SSHAT and CDR2 FNYEAQ (reference sequence). The CDR3 nucleotides are TGTGCCAGCAGCTTGAATCACCGCCGACTAGCGGGGGGGGGCTCTTACAATGAGCAGTTCTTC. This gives the protein CASSLNHRRLAGGGSYNEQFF. The full variable domain, rest sourced from reference TRBV7-7 and TRBJ2-1, is GAGVSQSPRYKVTKRGQDVTLRCDPISSHATLYWYQQALGQGPEFLTYFNYEAQPDKSGLPSDRFSAERPEGSISTLTIQRTEQRDSAMYRCASSLNHRRLAGGGSYNEQFFGPGTRLTVL.

The chain recombines TRBV7-2 with TRBJ2-7, with D maybe TRBD1 (5 bases). Germline lookup yields CDR1 SGHTA and CDR2 FQGNSA. Trimming removed 5 bases from V and 3 bases from J, with 11 bases in between. The length of the CDR3 is 13 residues. The CDR3 is CASSQGVGYEQYF. The DNA for the CDR3 is TGTGCCAGCAGCCAGGGTGTCGGCTACGAGCAGTACTTC.

This clone has only one observation. The J gene is TRBJ2-3, the V gene TRBV7-2, with TRBD2 matching 11 bases. The CDR3 extends over 17 amino acids. Germline V CDR1 and CDR2: SGHTA, FQGNSA. V lost 5 bases to trimming and J lost 0 bases; unmatched junction nucleotides: 7. The CDR3 coding sequence is TGTGCCAGCAGCGTTAGCGGGGGGGTAGGCAGCACAGATACGCAGTATTTT. It encodes CASSVSGGVGSTDTQYF.

The V gene is TRBV2, the J gene TRBJ2-5, with 7 bases matching TRBD2. V shed 6 bases and J 2 bases; nucleotides not matched to a gene: 9. The CDR3 sequence is 15 residues long. Germline V gene lookup returns CDR1 SNHLY and CDR2 FYNNEI. This CDR3 is CASRIGGSSQETQYF. DNA for the CDR3: TGTGCCAGCAGGATAGGCGGGAGTTCACAAGAGACCCAGTACTTC. Full variable domain (rest looked up from reference TRBV2 and TRBJ2-5): EPEVTQTPSHQVTQMGQEVILRCVPISNHLYFYWYRQILGQKVEFLVSFYNNEISEKSEIFDDQFSVERPDGSNFTLKIRSTKLEDSAMYFCASRIGGSSQETQYFGPGTRLLVL.

The V call is TRBV5-5, the J call TRBJ1-1, with 7 bases lining up with TRBD1. Germline CDR1 SGHKS, CDR2 YYEKEE (reference sequence). After removal of 2 bases from V and 6 bases from J, the junction contained 4 bases not matched to a gene. The CDR3 spans 13 residues. The CDR3 loop is CASSLNRGPEAFF. The CDR3 coding sequence is TGTGCCAGCAGCTTAAACAGGGGACCTGAAGCTTTCTTT.

The genes are TRBV6-4 and TRBJ1-1; maybe TRBD1 (6 bases). The CDR3 has 13 amino acids. Trimming removed 4 bases at V and 1 base at J, with 7 bases between. The germline gives CDR1 MRHNA, CDR2 SNTAGT. The CDR3: CASSVRGNTEAFF. The CDR3 coding sequence is TGTGCCAGCAGTGTCAGGGGGAACACTGAAGCTTTCTTT.

Only a few counts were recorded for this clone. This rearrangement joins TRBV5-1 to TRBJ2-5; 8 nucleotides line up with TRBD2. Germline CDR1 reads SGHRS; CDR2 reads YFSETQ. The V and J ends lost 1 base and 6 bases, in that order; junction bases with no gene match: 11. The CDR3 contains 16 residues. The CDR3 DNA is TGCGCCAGCAGCTTGTCTGCCGGGGGGGCCGAAAAGACCCAGTACTTC. Protein: CASSLSAGGAEKTQYF. Variable domain in full (rest from reference TRBV5-1 and TRBJ2-5): KAGVTQTPRYLIKTRGQQVTLSCSPISGHRSVSWYQQTPGQGLQFLFEYFSETQRNKGNFPGRFSGRQFSNSRSEMNVSTLELGDSALYLCASSLSAGGAEKTQYFGPGTRLLVL.

The J gene is TRBJ2-7, the V gene TRBV7-2, with a tentative D call TRBD1 (7 bases). The CDR3 loop spans 14 amino acids. Trimming stripped 5 bases from V and 5 bases from J, with 16 bases between. Germline CDR1 is SGHTA and CDR2 is FQGNSA. Here the CDR3 DNA reads TGTGCCAGCAGCCCCCGACAGGGAGGCCACGAGCAGTACTTC. The encoded protein is CASSPRQGGHEQYF.

The chain combines TRBV4-2 with TRBJ2-2, with 8 bases lining up with TRBD1. CDR1 is LGHNA and CDR2 is YNFKEQ in the germline V gene. This CDR3 has 17 residues. Losses at the gene ends were 0 bases for V and 2 bases for J; bases not matched to a gene: 5. CDR3 protein: CASSQDRGTGNTGELFF. CDR3 coding DNA: TGTGCCAGCAGCCAAGATAGGGGGACAGGTAACACCGGGGAGCTGTTTTTT.

The chain links TRBV7-9 to TRBJ1-3; a weak D match, TRBD1 (6 bases). V was shortened by 2 bases and J by 2 bases, with 13 bases between the two germline ends. CDR3 length: 16 residues. CDR1 and CDR2 (germline): SEHNR, FQNEAQ (reference sequence). This chain's CDR3 is CASSLTRGAAGNTIYF. In nucleotides, the CDR3 is TGTGCCAGCAGCTTAACCCGGGGGGCTGCTGGAAACACCATATATTTT.

V and J are TRBV10-3 and TRBJ1-3; a weak D match, TRBD1 (5 bases). CDR1 and CDR2 from the germline V gene are ENHRY and SYGVKD. With 9 bases removed from V and 0 bases from J, the gap between germline ends came to 9 bases. The CDR3 runs 13 residues. DNA of the CDR3: TGTGCCATTTTGACAGACTCTGGAAACACCATATATTTT. It is translated as CAILTDSGNTIYF.

The V call is TRBV7-2, the J call TRBJ2-7; D gene unclear. V lost 5 bases and J lost 3, with 11 bases in between. Per the germline V gene, CDR1 is SGHTA and CDR2 is FQGNSA. The CDR3 loop spans 13 amino acids. CDR3 nucleotides: TGTGCCAGCAGCCAAGACAACAACTACGAGCAGTACTTC. It codes for CASSQDNNYEQYF.

The chain links TRBV6-1 to TRBJ1-5, with a tentative D call TRBD1 (6 bases). CDR1 and CDR2 from the germline V gene are MNHNS and SASEGT. Trimming shortened V by 3 bases and J by 4 bases, and 13 bases separated the two germline ends. The CDR3 is 15 residues long. The CDR3 region is CASSEGGRGNQPQHF. The CDR3, as DNA: TGTGCCAGCAGTGAGGGGGGGAGGGGGAATCAGCCCCAGCATTTT.

CDR3 loop: CASKVGTGPYEQYF. The CDR3 nucleotides read TGTGCCAGCAAGGTCGGGACAGGACCCTACGAGCAGTACTTC. The chain carries TRBV6-6 and TRBJ2-7; TRBD1 matches at 8 bases. The germline gives CDR1 MNHNY, CDR2 SVGAGI (reference sequence). There are 14 residues in the CDR3. J lost 2 bases, V lost 7 bases, and 7 bases had no gene match.